These 31 T cell receptor beta chains share one sample of origin, sequenced in a study of T cells in Graves' hyperthyroidism and ophthalmopathy. RNA transcripts served as the template for amplifying TCR beta CDR3 regions. When the TCR CDR3 underwent first-round RT-PCR, the HTBI primer set was used. TCRdb re-derived calls from the multiplex PCR reads in MiXCR, one entry per CDR3 protein. This sample has 730,000 or so distinct CDR3 sequences, with 18% found just once. Sample: blood. The receptors were sampled from a woman in her 50s with Graves' hyperthyroidism that later progressed to Graves' ophthalmopathy.

Many counts were recorded for this clonotype. The chain recombines TRBV7-2 with TRBJ2-3, with no clear D. Trimming pared 1 base from V and 5 bases from J, leaving 10 bases between. CDR3 length: 14 amino acids. Germline CDR1 is SGHTA and CDR2 is FQGNSA. The CDR3 DNA sequence: TGTGCCAGCAGCTTAGTTGGAGAAGGAGATACGCAGTATTTT. Its protein is CASSLVGEGDTQYF.

The V and J genes are TRBV12-3 or TRBV12-4 and TRBJ2-5; 7 bases map to TRBD2. The trim removed 5 bases at V and 1 base at J, leaving 7 bases unmatched. The CDR3 loop spans 15 amino acids. This CDR3 is CASSDPRGVQETQYF. The CDR3 bases are TGTGCCAGCAGTGACCCCCGGGGGGTCCAAGAGACCCAGTACTTC.

This clonotype was counted ten times or more. The chain joins TRBV7-2 to TRBJ2-7; D gene ambiguous. The V gene's germline CDR1 is SGHTA and CDR2 FQGNSA. The length of the CDR3 is 14 residues. V was shortened by 5 bases and J by 0 bases, with 11 bases between the two germline ends. CDR3 sequence (DNA): TGTGCCAGCAGCCTGGGGTGGACCTCCTACGAGCAGTACTTC. This codes for CASSLGWTSYEQYF.

This clonotype was seen more than once but under ten times. The chain has TRBV5-1 and TRBJ2-1, with 8 bases matching TRBD2. This CDR3 is built from 15 residues. Per the germline V gene, CDR1 is SGHRS and CDR2 is YFSETQ. Trimming cost V 1 base and J 2 bases; bases outside gene matches: 2. In DNA form, the CDR3 reads TGCGCCAGCAGCTTGTCAGCGGGGGCCTACAATGAGCAGTTCTTC. Residues: CASSLSAGAYNEQFF.

This clonotype has ten or more counts. The chain links TRBV5-6 to TRBJ1-2; 7 bases are shared with TRBD1. J lost 4 bases, V lost 4 bases, and 4 bases had no gene match. The germline gives CDR1 SGHDT, CDR2 YYEEEE. The CDR3 totals 13 residues. DNA for the CDR3: TGTGCCAGCAGCCACAGGACAGGCTATGGCTACACCTTC. Translating gives CASSHRTGYGYTF.

This clonotype was seen repeatedly, ten times or more. The J gene is TRBJ1-1, the V gene TRBV12-3 or TRBV12-4; unclear D gene. The CDR3 contains 13 residues. The ends were cut back, 9 bases at V and 2 bases at J, with 13 bases in the middle. CDR3 sequence (DNA): TGTGCCAGTCTTAGAAGTTTCAACACTGAAGCTTTCTTT. Its translation: CASLRSFNTEAFF.

A word on this clonotype: This may be a read error, as it is one base from a much larger clone. The genes are TRBV19 and TRBJ1-1; no clear D gene. Germline V lookup: CDR1 LNHDA, CDR2 SQIVND (reference sequence). This CDR3 comprises 14 residues. V lost 4 bases, J lost 1 base, and 10 bases lay in between. The CDR3 sequence: CASSKQTTNTEAFF. For the CDR3, the DNA is TGTGCCAGTAGTAAGCAGACCACGAACACTGAAGCTTTCTTT.

This clonotype has ten or more counts. The chain carries TRBV6-1 and TRBJ1-1; possibly TRBD1 for D (5 bases). The CDR3 length is 15 residues. CDR1 and CDR2 (germline): MNHNS, SASEGT. The germline V and J ends were trimmed by 5 bases and 1 base, with 14 bases remaining between them. The DNA of the CDR3 is TGTGCCAGCAGTCGCCCGGGACGGGCGAACACTGAAGCTTTCTTT. It codes for CASSRPGRANTEAFF.

This clonotype was seen a handful of times. V is TRBV5-1 and J is TRBJ2-2, with D unresolved. V lost 4 bases, J lost 6 bases, and 10 bases lay in between. Germline CDR1 SGHRS, CDR2 YFSETQ. The CDR3 has 13 amino acids. The CDR3 sequence: CASSQALSGELFF. In DNA form, the CDR3 reads TGCGCCAGCAGCCAAGCACTTTCCGGGGAGCTGTTTTTT.

This clonotype was recorded many times. The gene calls are TRBV7-6 and TRBJ2-3; 14 bases align to TRBD2. The CDR3 is made up of 13 amino acids. J gave up 12 bases and V 5 bases, and 4 bases lay outside the gene matches. Germline V gene data show CDR1 as SGHVS and CDR2 as FNYEAQ. The CDR3 spells CASSTGLAGGQYF. The CDR3 DNA follows: TGTGCCAGCAGCACAGGACTAGCGGGGGGCCAGTATTTT. Using reference TRBV7-6 and TRBJ2-3 for the parts outside the CDR3, the full variable domain is GAGVSQSPRYKVTKRGQDVALRCDPISGHVSLYWYRQALGQGPEFLTYFNYEAQQDKSGLPNDRFSAERPEGSISTLTIQRTEQRDSAMYRCASSTGLAGGQYFGPGTRLTVL.

This clonotype was detected ten times or more. This rearrangement joins TRBV7-2 to TRBJ1-1; TRBD1 might be the D (5 bases). The CDR3 runs to 13 residues. Trimming pared 6 bases from V and 7 bases from J, leaving 15 bases between. Per the germline V gene, CDR1 is SGHTA and CDR2 is FQGNSA. The CDR3: CASRVTGVHEAFF. The CDR3 bases are TGTGCCAGCAGGGTTACGGGGGTGCATGAAGCTTTCTTT.

The chain combines TRBV7-9 with TRBJ2-7; tentative D call: TRBD2 (5 bases). CDR3 length equals 15 residues. Germline V CDR1 and CDR2: SEHNR, FQNEAQ (reference sequence). Trimming stripped 3 bases from V and 6 bases from J, with 18 bases between. DNA for the CDR3: TGTGCCAGCAGCTTCCTCGAGGCGGGCGAGGGCGAGCAGTACTTC. This sequence encodes CASSFLEAGEGEQYF.

This clonotype has just one count. The genes are TRBV7-2 and TRBJ1-4, with 8 bases that match TRBD1. Germline V lookup: CDR1 SGHTA, CDR2 FQGNSA. CDR3 length equals 18 residues. V trimming: 2 bases; J trimming: 6 bases; junction bases outside the gene matches: 14. This CDR3 is CASSLYRTGFIGDEKLFF. The CDR3 bases are TGTGCCAGCAGCTTATACAGGACAGGGTTTATCGGGGATGAAAAACTGTTTTTT.

In this sample, this clonotype turned up many times. The rearrangement links TRBV5-1 to TRBJ1-1; D is undetermined. The CDR3 consists of 15 residues. Germline CDR1 is SGHRS and CDR2 is YFSETQ. Between the trimmed V and J ends, which lost 0 bases and 3 bases, there was a span of 12 bases. The CDR3 region is CASSLGAQPDTEAFF. CDR3 coding DNA: TGCGCCAGCAGCTTGGGAGCCCAGCCCGACACTGAAGCTTTCTTT.

This clonotype was observed a few times. The chain is built from TRBV7-9 and TRBJ1-2; D uncertain. Trimming left V 5 bases short and J 2 bases short, with 15 bases between. Germline V gene data show CDR1 as SEHNR and CDR2 as FQNEAQ (reference sequence). CDR3 length: 15 residues. Here the CDR3 DNA reads TGTGCCAGCAGCCACCTCGTGGTTTGGAACTATGGCTACACCTTC. This sequence encodes CASSHLVVWNYGYTF.

Comments on this clonotype: This may arise from a read error, as a much more abundant clone is one base away. This chain uses TRBV11-2 with TRBJ2-7; D uncertain. The CDR3 extends over 13 amino acids. Germline V gene data show CDR1 as SGHAT and CDR2 as FQNNGV. CDR3 loop: CARSRPPSYEQYF. As DNA, the CDR3 is TGTGCCCGCAGCCGTCCCCCTTCCTACGAGCAGTACTTC.

The chain joins TRBV30 to TRBJ2-7; D unresolved. In germline, CDR1 is GTSNPN, CDR2 SVGIG (reference sequence). This CDR3 is built from 14 residues. V shed 2 bases and J shed 0 bases, with 11 bases lying between them. CDR3 protein: CAWSLMDGSYEQYF. Written as DNA, the CDR3 is TGTGCCTGGAGTTTGATGGACGGCTCCTACGAGCAGTACTTC.

This clonotype was detected only a few times. J is TRBJ1-5 and V is TRBV6-1, with TRBD1 matching 7 bases. The CDR3 contains 15 residues. The junction had 9 bases not matched to a gene; V was cut back by 5 bases and J by 5 bases. The germline V gene encodes CDR1 MNHNS and CDR2 SASEGT. The CDR3 region is CASSRQGRTDQPQHF. In DNA form, the CDR3 reads TGTGCCAGCAGTAGACAGGGTAGAACTGATCAGCCCCAGCATTTT.

This clonotype came up a few times. This CDR3 is CASSSSVGPYEQYF. CDR3 DNA sequence: TGTGCCAGCAGTTCCTCAGTAGGTCCCTACGAGCAGTACTTC. The genes are TRBV28 and TRBJ2-7; D unresolved. Trimming shortened V by 4 bases and J by 2 bases, and 12 bases separated the two germline ends. The CDR3 extends over 14 amino acids. Looked up from germline, CDR1 is MDHEN and CDR2 is SYDVKM.

This clonotype was picked up many times. The genes are TRBV5-1 and TRBJ1-1; TRBD1 is a possible D gene (6 bases). Germline values: CDR1 SGHRS, CDR2 YFSETQ. CDR3 length: 16 amino acids. V was clipped by 2 bases and J by 4 bases, with 18 bases between them. The CDR3 nucleotides read TGCGCCAGCAGCTTACTATTCGGGGGGCGAGGCACTGAAGCTTTCTTT. Protein product: CASSLLFGGRGTEAFF.

This clonotype was observed a handful of times. This chain joins TRBV10-3 and TRBJ1-2; TRBD1 agrees at 7 bases. This CDR3 contains 15 residues. Trimming took 3 bases from V and 0 from J; bases not matched to a gene: 4. The V gene's germline CDR1 is ENHRY and CDR2 SYGVKD. CDR3 nucleotide sequence: TGTGCCATCAGTGATCGGGACAGACCTAACTATGGCTACACCTTC. Translating gives CAISDRDRPNYGYTF.

This clonotype showed up many times. The rearrangement links TRBV3-1 to TRBJ2-3, with D possibly matching TRBD2 (7 bases). V was cut by 3 bases and J by 0 bases, with 19 bases left in between. Germline lookup yields CDR1 LGHDT and CDR2 YNNKEL (reference sequence). This CDR3 comprises 18 residues. For the CDR3, the DNA is TGTGCCAGCAGCCAGGCTGTCTGGCGGGGGCGAAGCACAGATACGCAGTATTTT. It specifies CASSQAVWRGRSTDTQYF.

The chain carries TRBV11-2 and TRBJ1-5; 7 nucleotides line up with TRBD1. CDR1 SGHAT and CDR2 FQNNGV come from the germline V gene. The junction had 7 bases not matched to a gene; V was cut back by 5 bases and J by 0 bases. The CDR3 has 16 residues. The CDR3 bases are TGTGCCAGCAGCACCTGGACAGGCGATAGCAATCAGCCCCAGCATTTT. Translated, it gives CASSTWTGDSNQPQHF.

The chain combines TRBV20-1 with TRBJ1-1; 8 nucleotides match TRBD1. CDR1 and CDR2 from the germline V gene are DFQATT and SNEGSKA (reference sequence). The CDR3 length is 14 residues. V was pared by 3 bases and J by 3 bases, with 6 bases of the junction left unmatched. CDR3 nucleotides: TGCAGTGCTAGTCCCGGACAGGGAGACACTGAAGCTTTCTTT. Amino acids: CSASPGQGDTEAFF.

This clonotype was counted only a few times. The genes are TRBV10-3 and TRBJ2-2; TRBD1 or TRBD2 may be the D gene (5 bases each). Germline-derived CDR1 and CDR2 are ENHRY and SYGVKD. The CDR3 extends over 11 amino acids. V lost 9 bases and J lost 6, with 8 bases in between. CDR3 DNA: TGTGCCATGTGGGACGCCGGGGAGCTGTTTTTT. The encoded protein is CAMWDAGELFF.

Written as DNA, the CDR3 is TGTGCCAGCTCACCCCAATTCAGACAGGGGGGGGCTTACGAGCAGTACTTC. Its translation: CASSPQFRQGGAYEQYF. The chain joins TRBV18 to TRBJ2-7, with 9 nucleotides matching TRBD1. V was pared by 3 bases and J by 4 bases, with 13 bases of the junction left unmatched. The CDR3 covers 17 residues. From germline, CDR1 is KGHSH and CDR2 LQKENI.

A word on this clonotype: A much larger clone differs from this one at a single base, so this may be a read error. The chain employs TRBV7-9 and TRBJ2-7, with TRBD2 as a possible D gene (5 bases). Trimming removed 1 base at V and 3 bases at J, with 16 bases between. Looked up from germline, CDR1 is SEHNR and CDR2 is FQNEAQ (reference sequence). This CDR3 spans 16 amino acids. In nucleotides, the CDR3 is TGTGCCAGCAGCTTAGGGGTGGCGGGTCCCAGCTACGAGCAGTACTTC. As protein: CASSLGVAGPSYEQYF.

This clonotype was seen ten or more times. This rearrangement joins TRBV7-9 to TRBJ2-1; the match to TRBD1 covers 10 bases. In germline, CDR1 is SEHNR, CDR2 FQNEAQ (reference sequence). This CDR3 has 21 residues. Germline trimming cut 5 bases from V and 7 bases from J; bases unmatched to any gene: 26. CDR3 nucleotide sequence: TGTGCCAGCAGCGTGACAATCTTTGGGGACAGGGGCCCACGGATGGAAAATGAGCAGTTCTTC. Translated: CASSVTIFGDRGPRMENEQFF. Drawing the rest from reference TRBV7-9 and TRBJ2-1, the complete variable domain is DTGVSQNPRHKITKRGQNVTFRCDPISEHNRLYWYRQTLGQGPEFLTYFQNEAQLEKSRLLSDRFSAERPKGSFSTLEIQRTEQGDSAMYLCASSVTIFGDRGPRMENEQFFGPGTRLTVL.

This clonotype was seen a few times. The rearrangement joins TRBV6-1 to TRBJ1-4; 9 nucleotides match TRBD1. The junction had 8 bases not matched to a gene; V was cut back by 2 bases and J by 7 bases. Germline V CDR1 and CDR2: MNHNS, SASEGT. CDR3 length: 16 amino acids. The CDR3 DNA reads as TGTGCCAGCAGTGAAAACCCGGACAGGGGTGGTGAAAAACTGTTTTTT. Translating it yields CASSENPDRGGEKLFF.

This clonotype appeared a few times. The V and J genes are TRBV3-1 and TRBJ1-2; 10 nucleotides line up with TRBD1. This CDR3 comprises 15 residues. V shed 4 bases and J 8 bases; nucleotides not matched to a gene: 10. The germline V gene has CDR1 LGHDT and CDR2 YNNKEL (reference sequence). The CDR3 loop reads CASSRISTGGAGYTF. The CDR3 DNA reads as TGTGCCAGCAGCCGTATATCGACAGGGGGCGCGGGCTACACCTTC.

This clonotype was counted a few times. The rearrangement uses TRBV27 and TRBJ2-1; 12 nucleotides align to TRBD2. The CDR3 runs 16 residues. Trimming removed 4 bases from V and 5 bases from J; junction bases left unmatched: 6. The V gene's germline CDR1 is MNHEY and CDR2 SMNVEV (reference sequence). The CDR3 sequence: CASSSIPSGGDNEQFF. DNA of the CDR3: TGTGCCAGCAGTTCGATACCTAGCGGGGGGGACAATGAGCAGTTCTTC.